This T cell receptor (beta chain) was captured by sequencing in a study of vaccination and CD4 T cells after COVID-19. General observations from the study: The cohort comprised relatively few convalescent patients, and no early post-infection timepoints were analyzed.

V was trimmed by 7 bases and J by 9 bases, leaving 22 bases between them. The germline V gene encodes CDR1 MDHEN and CDR2 SYDVKM. This CDR3 region has 14 residues. Comment on this clonotype: Its matching antigen is unknown.

TCRdb itself ran the PCR reads through MiXCR, one entry per CDR3 protein. Altogether around 20,000 distinct CDR3 sequences are present, around three fifths being singletons, with the ten largest covering just under 1%. PCR positivity dates ran from March to December 2020, preceding US Alpha, Beta and Delta variants. The sequencing used CD4+ T cells from blood, collected before SARS-CoV-2 vaccination. This TCR was sampled from a human donor who had recovered from COVID-19. V usage is TRBV28 and J usage is TRBJ2-7; no definite D call. CDR3: CASNPSRARARQYF. CDR3 DNA sequence: TGTGCCAGCAATCCGAGTAGAGCCCGCGCGCGGCAGTACTTC.